Shown below are 29 T cell receptor beta chains from a single sample sequenced in a study of shared clonotypes between healthy human individuals. Profiled with immunoSEQ multiplex PCR; TCRdb holds only in-frame clones, not every one. The table includes about 460,000 clones, approximately 80% detected once. Material: PBMCs. The receptors stem from a woman aged 40 to 50 in good health. Some clones in this sample may be carry-over from other donors' samples.

This sequence joins TRBV15 and TRBJ2-7, with TRBD1 as a possible D gene (6 bases). Germline V gene data show CDR1 as LNHNV and CDR2 as YYDKDF (reference sequence). The CDR3 has 14 residues. V lost 1 base, J lost 3 bases, and 10 bases lay in between. The CDR3 DNA is TGTGCCACCAGCAGAGGAGGGGGAGTCTACGAGCAGTACTTC. It yields the protein CATSRGGGVYEQYF.

The J gene is TRBJ2-7, the V gene TRBV11-3; no reliable D call. Per the germline V gene, CDR1 is SGHNT and CDR2 is YENEEA. The V end was cut by 5 bases, the J end by 2 bases, with 10 bases between. CDR3 length: 13 residues. The CDR3 region is CASSRTRTYEQYF. CDR3 nucleotide sequence: TGTGCCAGCAGCCGGACCAGAACCTACGAGCAGTACTTC.

This chain joins TRBV2 and TRBJ1-2; D unresolved. There are 12 residues in the CDR3. V was cut by 8 bases and J by 6 bases, with 13 bases left in between. From germline, CDR1 is SNHLY and CDR2 FYNNEI. CDR3 bases: TGTGCCAGCGGGTTGTATCGAGATGGCTACACCTTC. Protein product: CASGLYRDGYTF.

This clone showed up just once. J is TRBJ2-7 and V is TRBV11-2; 7 bases match TRBD1. The CDR3 totals 15 residues. Per germline, CDR1 SGHAT and CDR2 FQNNGV. V lost 5 bases to trimming and J lost 3 bases; unmatched junction nucleotides: 10. The CDR3 spells CASSARRQGIYEQYF. The CDR3 DNA reads TGTGCCAGCAGCGCCCGAAGACAGGGTATCTACGAGCAGTACTTC.

This clone was observed once. The rearrangement links TRBV10-3 to TRBJ1-5; 11 nucleotides line up with TRBD1. Germline-derived CDR1 and CDR2 are ENHRY and SYGVKD. The CDR3 extends over 14 amino acids. V trimming: 6 bases; J trimming: 3 bases; junction bases outside the gene matches: 1. In DNA form, the CDR3 reads TGTGCCATCAGGGACAGGGGGCTCAATCAGCCCCAGCATTTT. Residues: CAIRDRGLNQPQHF.

There are a few counts of this clone. This rearrangement joins TRBV18 to TRBJ2-2, with D tentatively TRBD1 (5 bases). V shed 1 base and J shed 5 bases, with 11 bases lying between them. Looked up from germline, CDR1 is KGHSH and CDR2 is LQKENI. The CDR3 has 15 residues. In nucleotides, the CDR3 is TGTGCCAGCTCACCACTTGGGGCTGGGACCGGGGAGCTGTTTTTT. Its translation: CASSPLGAGTGELFF.

This clone was recorded only once. A read error is possible here, since a much larger clone lies one base away. This chain links TRBV11-2 with TRBJ1-3, with unresolved D. This CDR3 comprises 15 residues. V was cut by 1 base and J by 0 bases, with 7 bases left in between. Per the germline V gene, CDR1 is SGHAT and CDR2 is FQNNGV. This CDR3 is CASSLVANSGNTIYF. The CDR3 bases are TGTGCCAGCAGCTTAGTCGCAAACTCTGGAAACACCATATATTTT.

This chain connects TRBV10-3 to TRBJ2-1, with D maybe TRBD2 (7 bases). CDR3 size: 14 residues. Germline V gene sequence: CDR1 ENHRY, CDR2 SYGVKD. V lost 11 bases and J 7 bases, leaving 21 bases between the germline ends. CDR3 loop: CASTRGGGVNEQFF. As DNA, the CDR3 is TGTGCCTCCACCCGGGGAGGGGGTGTGAATGAGCAGTTCTTC.

The chain uses TRBV6-5 and TRBJ1-2, with D possibly TRBD1 on 6 matching bases. The CDR3 sequence is 15 residues long. V was pared by 6 bases and J by 3 bases, with 17 bases between. In germline, CDR1 is MNHEY, CDR2 SVGAGI. The CDR3 loop is CASRKSGQGYYGYTF. The DNA for the CDR3 is TGTGCCAGCAGAAAATCGGGCCAGGGGTACTATGGCTACACCTTC.

This chain joins TRBV9 and TRBJ2-1; no definite D call. This CDR3 is built from 16 residues. Germline V gives CDR1 SGDLS, CDR2 YYNGEE. V gave up 4 bases and J gave up 1 base, with 15 bases separating them. The CDR3 DNA is TGTGCCAGCAGCCCCCCGGGCGGCCTATCCTACAATGAGCAGTTCTTC. It yields the protein CASSPPGGLSYNEQFF. Based on the CDR3 plus reference TRBV9 and TRBJ2-1, the full variable domain is DSGVTQTPKHLITATGQRVTLRCSPRSGDLSVYWYQQSLDQGLQFLIQYYNGEERAKGNILERFSAQQFPDLHSELNLSSLELGDSALYFCASSPPGGLSYNEQFFGPGTRLTVL.

This sequence joins TRBV2 and TRBJ2-7; D might be TRBD1 (5 bases). Germline-derived CDR1 and CDR2 are SNHLY and FYNNEI. The CDR3 runs to 11 residues. The V gene lost 4 bases and the J gene lost 5 bases, with 6 bases spanning the gap. The CDR3 sequence: CASSAGNEQYF. DNA for the CDR3: TGTGCCAGCAGTGCAGGGAACGAGCAGTACTTC.

The rearrangement joins TRBV10-3 to TRBJ2-7; tentative D call: TRBD1 (6 bases). Germline V CDR1 and CDR2: ENHRY, SYGVKD. V lost 7 bases and J 2 bases, leaving 15 bases between the germline ends. The CDR3 consists of 14 residues. The CDR3 bases are TGTGCCATCAACCAGGCCGGGACAACCTACGAGCAGTACTTC. Translated, it gives CAINQAGTTYEQYF.

The V gene is TRBV6-5, the J gene TRBJ2-7; D gene unclear. The germline V and J ends were trimmed by 0 bases and 1 base, with 7 bases remaining between them. CDR1 and CDR2 (germline): MNHEY, SVGAGI. The CDR3 length is 14 residues. The CDR3 DNA follows: TGTGCCAGCAGTTACTCGAGCCTGTCCTACGAGCAGTACTTC. Its protein is CASSYSSLSYEQYF.

This chain joins TRBV13 and TRBJ2-7; no reliable D call. Per germline, CDR1 PRHDT and CDR2 FYEKMQ (reference sequence). This CDR3 comprises 15 residues. V lost 3 bases, J lost 2 bases, and 14 bases lay in between. CDR3 in amino acids: CASSFFAQATYEQYF. DNA for the CDR3: TGTGCCAGCAGCTTCTTTGCCCAGGCCACCTACGAGCAGTACTTC.

This clone was picked up many times. This chain joins TRBV6-1 and TRBJ2-7; TRBD1 aligns across 9 bases. This CDR3 has 15 amino acids. Trimming took 10 bases from V and 2 from J; bases not matched to a gene: 12. Germline loops: CDR1 MNHNS, CDR2 SASEGT. The CDR3 spells CATHLRDRETYEQYF. CDR3 bases: TGTGCCACGCACCTCCGGGACAGGGAAACCTACGAGCAGTACTTC.

V usage is TRBV5-1 and J usage is TRBJ2-7, with 10 bases lining up with TRBD1. V lost 5 bases and J lost 7; bases outside the gene matches: 12. Germline loops: CDR1 SGHRS, CDR2 YFSETQ. The CDR3 totals 15 residues. The CDR3 loop reads CASSPGQGRRGEQYF. The CDR3 DNA sequence: TGCGCCAGCAGTCCGGGACAGGGGCGACGTGGAGAGCAGTACTTC.

V gene TRBV7-8 combines with J gene TRBJ2-7; D not certain. Trimming removed 3 bases at V and 0 bases at J, with 12 bases between. Germline values: CDR1 SGHVS, CDR2 FQNEAQ. This CDR3 is 15 amino acids long. CDR3 amino acids: CASSFFSGASYEQYF. The CDR3 nucleotides are TGTGCCAGCAGCTTTTTTTCCGGTGCCTCCTACGAGCAGTACTTC.

This chain uses TRBV5-4 with TRBJ2-2; D unresolved. Trimming left V 3 bases short and J 0 bases short, with 9 bases between. The CDR3 is made up of 15 amino acids. Germline loops: CDR1 SGHNT, CDR2 YYREEE (reference sequence). CDR3 loop: CASSSLNANTGELFF. Here the CDR3 DNA reads TGTGCCAGCAGCTCCCTTAATGCGAACACCGGGGAGCTGTTTTTT.

CDR3 DNA: TGTGCCAGCACCCTAGGGGGCGGGGATACGCAGTATTTT. Protein: CASTLGGGDTQYF. V is TRBV28 and J is TRBJ2-3, with 7 bases lining up with TRBD1. This CDR3 region has 13 residues. Germline assignment: CDR1 MDHEN and CDR2 SYDVKM. V dropped 7 bases and J dropped 6; count of bases not matched to a gene: 7.

V is TRBV5-1 and J is TRBJ2-3, with D maybe TRBD2 (5 bases). The CDR3 extends over 16 amino acids. V lost 6 bases, J lost 3 bases, and 20 bases lay in between. CDR1 is SGHRS and CDR2 is YFSETQ in the germline V gene. DNA for the CDR3: TGCGCCAGCACTTCGAGCGGCCCTCGGAGGACAGATACGCAGTATTTT. Its translation: CASTSSGPRRTDTQYF.

V is TRBV7-6 and J is TRBJ2-2; TRBD1 aligns across 8 bases. Germline lookup yields CDR1 SGHVS and CDR2 FNYEAQ. The CDR3 is 15 amino acids. After removal of 1 base from V and 7 bases from J, the junction contained 5 bases not matched to a gene. CDR3 amino acids: CASSLGTGRDGELFF. DNA of the CDR3: TGTGCCAGCAGCTTAGGGACAGGGAGAGACGGGGAGCTGTTTTTT.

The chain is built from TRBV10-3 and TRBJ2-1, with 8 positions matching TRBD2. After removal of 6 bases from V and 0 bases from J, the junction contained 7 bases not matched to a gene. CDR1 and CDR2 from the germline V gene are ENHRY and SYGVKD. The CDR3 has 16 amino acids. CDR3 region: CAIRAASGFSYNEQFF. In DNA form, the CDR3 reads TGTGCCATCAGAGCCGCTAGCGGGTTCTCCTACAATGAGCAGTTCTTC.

Regarding this clone: This CDR3 fails to terminate in the conserved phenylalanine or tryptophan, so it likely reflects a read error. The DNA is left out, because the CDR3 cannot be placed on it with certainty; the CDR3 is given as TCRdb lists it. The chain links TRBV7-9 to TRBJ1-2. The CDR3 length equals 12 residues, ends included. CDR1 is SEHNR and CDR2 is FQNEAQ in the germline V gene (reference sequence). The CDR3 loop reads CASSLVGRGHTL.

CDR3 coding DNA: TGTGCCAGCAGAAGGGACAGCTATGGCTACACCTTC. It translates to CASRRDSYGYTF. The rearrangement uses TRBV2 and TRBJ1-2; the match to TRBD1 covers 7 bases. The CDR3 runs to 12 residues. V trimming: 6 bases; J trimming: 4 bases; junction bases outside the gene matches: 2. Germline CDR1 and CDR2: SNHLY and FYNNEI.

This rearrangement joins TRBV5-1 to TRBJ2-6; the match to TRBD1 covers 8 bases. The J segment lost 2 bases and the V segment lost 5 bases, leaving 9 bases of the junction unmatched. This CDR3 spans 17 amino acids. Germline CDR1 SGHRS, CDR2 YFSETQ. The CDR3 DNA is TGCGCCAGCAGTCGACAGGGGCGATCTACTGGGGCCAACGTCCTGACTTTC. Translation gives CASSRQGRSTGANVLTF.

This rearrangement joins TRBV5-1 to TRBJ2-7; weak D call: TRBD1 (6 bases). The CDR3 has 15 amino acids. V was trimmed by 4 bases and J by 0 bases, leaving 14 bases between them. In germline, CDR1 is SGHRS, CDR2 YFSETQ. For the CDR3, the DNA is TGCGCCAGCAGCCCGAGGACAGCCCACTCCTACGAGCAGTACTTC. Protein sequence: CASSPRTAHSYEQYF.

About this clone itself: A clone one base away is much larger, so this may be a read error. At the DNA level, this CDR3 is encoded by other sequences in the same sample as well. CDR3 DNA: TGTGCCAGCAGCTTGGGGGGAAGGCGGGGCAGTGGGACAGATACGCAGTATTTC. Its translation is CASSLGGRRGSGTDTQYF. The V call is TRBV5-4, the J call TRBJ2-3, with TRBD1 as a possible D gene (7 bases). Germline values: CDR1 SGHNT, CDR2 YYREEE (reference sequence). This CDR3 has 18 residues.

The CDR3 nucleotides are TGTGCCAGCAGCCCTGCCAGGAGAGGGGCAGATACGCAGTATTTT. Translating it yields CASSPARRGADTQYF. V and J are TRBV7-2 and TRBJ2-3, with D perhaps being TRBD1 or TRBD2 (5 bases each). The CDR3 totals 15 residues. Germline V gene sequence: CDR1 SGHTA, CDR2 FQGNSA. The germline V and J ends were trimmed by 5 bases and 4 bases, with 16 bases remaining between them.

This chain links TRBV5-1 with TRBJ1-4; the D is unclear. Germline CDR1 reads SGHRS; CDR2 reads YFSETQ. This CDR3 has 16 residues. V was pared by 2 bases and J by 3 bases, with 14 bases between. The DNA for the CDR3 is TGCGCCAGCAGCTTCAACAACCGGGTCCCTAATGAAAAACTGTTTTTT. It encodes CASSFNNRVPNEKLFF.